This T cell receptor (beta chain) stems from a study of early T cells in non-severe SARS-CoV-2 infection. Findings and caveats of the study: VDJdb-based annotation leaned toward anti-spike CD8 responses and missed private and CD4 specificities.

Each cDNA molecule carried a unique molecular identifier. One entry per CDR3 protein results from TCRdb running MiXCR on the 5' RACE reads. Of about 100,000 distinct CDR3 sequences listed, about 12% are singletons. This clonotype was seen more than once but under ten times. The antigen remains undetermined. The CDR3 has 16 residues. V was clipped by 0 bases and J by 0 bases; unmatched bases: 4. The gene calls are TRBV12-3 or TRBV12-4 and TRBJ1-1; 7 bases are a match to TRBD1. Sequencing used whole blood. This clonotype originated in an adult who was a healthcare worker with PCR-confirmed SARS-CoV-2 infection or an uninfected control (not recorded which). Here the CDR3 DNA reads TGTGCCAGCAGTTTAGCGACAGGGAACATGAACACTGAAGCTTTCTTT. Translating gives CASSLATGNMNTEAFF.